A single sample gave rise to the 17 T cell receptor beta chains below, sequenced in a study of cytomegalovirus exposure and HLA in healthy donors. The assay was immunoSEQ multiplex PCR, and TCRdb's table has in-frame clones only and misses some. The sample has around 130,000 clones; around nine tenths are singletons. The specimen was PBMCs. Receptors originate from a man younger than 40 in good health and CMV-seronegative.

This chain links TRBV5-6 with TRBJ1-1; D not certain. The V gene's germline CDR1 is SGHDT and CDR2 YYEEEE. The V gene lost 5 bases and the J gene lost 4 bases, with 6 bases spanning the gap. This CDR3 contains 11 residues. CDR3 sequence: CASRAGTEAFF. In DNA, the CDR3 is TGTGCCAGCAGGGCGGGCACTGAAGCTTTCTTT. The full variable domain, its missing parts supplied by reference TRBV5-6 and TRBJ1-1, is DAGVTQSPTHLIKTRGQQVTLRCSPKSGHDTVSWYQQALGQGPQFIFQYYEEEERQRGNFPDRFSGHQFPNYSSELNVNALLLGDSALYLCASRAGTEAFFGQGTRLTVV.

The chain recombines TRBV7-3 with TRBJ2-1, with D maybe TRBD2 (6 bases). Per germline, CDR1 SGHTA and CDR2 FQGTGA. The CDR3 runs to 15 residues. V lost 5 bases, J lost 1 base, and 12 bases lay in between. CDR3 sequence: CASSALSGSYNEQFF. The DNA of the CDR3 is TGTGCCAGCAGCGCCCTTAGCGGATCCTACAATGAGCAGTTCTTC.

Turning to this clone: Additional DNA sequences in this sample encode the identical CDR3. The chain couples TRBV19 to TRBJ2-1; D possibly corresponds to TRBD1 (6 bases). CDR3 size: 13 residues. The V and J ends lost 6 bases and 3 bases respectively, with 9 bases between them. Germline lookup yields CDR1 LNHDA and CDR2 SQIVND (reference sequence). Here the CDR3 reads CASSPRGYNEQFF. CDR3 sequence (DNA): TGTGCCAGTAGCCCCAGGGGCTACAATGAGCAGTTCTTC.

The V and J genes are TRBV5-4 and TRBJ2-2, with TRBD2 as a possible D gene (6 bases). From germline, CDR1 is SGHNT and CDR2 YYREEE (reference sequence). This CDR3 comprises 16 residues. V lost 9 bases and J lost 4, with 22 bases in between. CDR3 protein: CATNTRNVGGTGELFF. Here the CDR3 DNA reads TGTGCCACAAACACCCGTAATGTGGGAGGCACCGGGGAGCTGTTTTTT. The variable domain in full, completed from reference TRBV5-4 and TRBJ2-2, reads ETGVTQSPTHLIKTRGQQVTLRCSSQSGHNTVSWYQQALGQGPQFIFQYYREEENGRGNFPPRFSGLQFPNYSSELNVNALELDDSALYLCATNTRNVGGTGELFFGEGSRLTVL.

The CDR3 reads CASSPRTGTLSHINNQPQHF. Written as DNA, the CDR3 is TGTGCCAGCAGTCCCAGGACAGGGACCCTGTCCCACATTAACAATCAGCCCCAGCATTTT. The V and J genes are TRBV27 and TRBJ1-5; 8 bases map to TRBD1. The junction had 21 bases not matched to a gene; V was cut back by 5 bases and J by 3 bases. Germline CDR1 MNHEY, CDR2 SMNVEV (reference sequence). The CDR3 contains 20 residues.

The chain couples TRBV10-2 to TRBJ2-3; 8 positions agree with TRBD2. The CDR3 covers 15 residues. Per the germline V gene, CDR1 is WSHSY and CDR2 is SAAADI. V lost 6 bases to trimming and J lost 2 bases; unmatched junction nucleotides: 7. The CDR3 loop is CASRVAGPPTDTQYF. The CDR3 coding sequence is TGCGCCAGCAGAGTAGCGGGACCCCCCACAGATACGCAGTATTTT.

This clone was recorded once. The chain combines TRBV2 with TRBJ2-7; TRBD2 aligns across 10 bases. CDR3 length: 15 amino acids. V dropped 5 bases and J dropped 2; count of bases not matched to a gene: 6. Germline CDR1 and CDR2: SNHLY and FYNNEI. The CDR3 is CASSREREGPYEQYF. The CDR3 bases are TGTGCCAGCAGTCGCGAGCGGGAGGGTCCCTACGAGCAGTACTTC.

The chain employs TRBV7-9 and TRBJ1-1; 7 bases are a match to TRBD1. CDR1 SEHNR and CDR2 FQNEAQ come from the germline V gene (reference sequence). The ends lost 4 bases at V and 2 bases at J; junction bases unmatched: 19. The CDR3 is 19 amino acids. In DNA, the CDR3 is TGTGCCAGCAGCTCCCGCTTCGGAGGGGACAGCCCACATAACACTGAAGCTTTCTTT. It translates to CASSSRFGGDSPHNTEAFF.

The V and J genes are TRBV19 and TRBJ2-5, with 7 bases aligning to TRBD2. This CDR3 has 16 amino acids. The germline gives CDR1 LNHDA, CDR2 SQIVND (reference sequence). V shed 3 bases, J shed 5 bases, and the junction held 12 bases outside the gene matches. In nucleotides, the CDR3 is TGTGCCAGTAGTATGGGGCTAGCGGACTTTGCGGAGACCCAGTACTTC. Amino acid sequence: CASSMGLADFAETQYF.

The V and J genes are TRBV27 and TRBJ1-2, with a tentative D call TRBD1 (6 bases). CDR1 is MNHEY, CDR2 SMNVEV, per germline (reference sequence). The CDR3 has 13 residues. Trimming removed 3 bases from V and 5 bases from J, with 10 bases in between. This CDR3 reads CASSFGQFYGYTF. The CDR3 DNA reads TGTGCCAGCAGTTTTGGACAGTTTTATGGCTACACCTTC.

This clone is a singleton in its sample. This chain links TRBV25-1 with TRBJ2-2; D uncertain. The CDR3 spans 16 residues. Germline-derived CDR1 and CDR2 are MGHDK and SYGVNS. V gave up 1 base and J gave up 5 bases, with 14 bases separating them. The CDR3 spells CASSEFTVIDTGELFF. The CDR3 DNA follows: TGTGCCAGCAGTGAATTTACAGTGATAGATACCGGGGAGCTGTTTTTT.

V gene TRBV7-2 combines with J gene TRBJ1-2, with a possible D match to TRBD1 (6 bases). Germline CDR1 SGHTA, CDR2 FQGNSA. With 6 bases removed from V and 7 bases from J, the gap between germline ends came to 21 bases. The CDR3 length is 15 residues. The CDR3, as DNA: TGTGCCAGCAGGATAAACAGGGTTTTAGGCTTTGGCTACACCTTC. It encodes CASRINRVLGFGYTF.

The rearrangement links TRBV10-3 to TRBJ1-2; tentatively, D is TRBD1 (5 bases). The CDR3 totals 13 residues. Deletions cut 3 bases from V and 8 bases from J, with 13 bases between. Germline V gene data show CDR1 as ENHRY and CDR2 as SYGVKD. The CDR3 loop is CAISDRGGDGYTF. In nucleotides, the CDR3 is TGTGCCATCAGTGATCGTGGGGGGGACGGCTACACCTTC.

This clone came up once. The rearrangement uses TRBV4-1 and TRBJ2-5; possibly TRBD2 for D (6 bases). Germline assignment: CDR1 MGHRA and CDR2 YSYEKL. This CDR3 comprises 14 residues. V was cut by 8 bases and J by 4 bases, with 17 bases left in between. Written as DNA, the CDR3 is TGCGCCAGCGCCACGGGGACTTTCGGAGAGACCCAGTACTTC. Translated: CASATGTFGETQYF.

This chain joins TRBV9 and TRBJ2-2; 11 bases are a match to TRBD1. The germline gives CDR1 SGDLS, CDR2 YYNGEE. The CDR3 covers 21 residues. The junction had 14 bases not matched to a gene; V was cut back by 1 base and J by 0 bases. In nucleotides, the CDR3 is TGTGCCAGCAGCGTAAGGTCCGGGACAGGGGGTTTGGGGACGAACACCGGGGAGCTGTTTTTT. Encoded protein: CASSVRSGTGGLGTNTGELFF.

The chain employs TRBV4-3 and TRBJ1-1; no clear D. There are 15 residues in the CDR3. CDR1 and CDR2 from the germline V gene are LGHNA and YSLEER. V shed 0 bases and J shed 2 bases, with 10 bases lying between them. This CDR3 is CASSQDSVTNTEAFF. The CDR3, as DNA: TGCGCCAGCAGCCAAGATTCGGTAACCAACACTGAAGCTTTCTTT.

The gene calls are TRBV9 and TRBJ2-1; D is unclear. The CDR3 totals 11 residues. The germline V and J ends were trimmed by 0 bases and 9 bases, with 4 bases remaining between them. The germline gives CDR1 SGDLS, CDR2 YYNGEE. The CDR3 region is CASSVGAEQFF. CDR3 DNA sequence: TGTGCCAGCAGCGTAGGGGCTGAGCAGTTCTTC.